One and the same sample provided the 30 T cell receptor beta chains below, sequenced in a study of T cell repertoires in ileal Crohn's disease. Described time point: inflamed ileum from the surgical specimen. Data came from immunoSEQ multiplex PCR; TCRdb stores just in-frame clones and leaves some out. Among about 2,300 clones listed, approximately 93% were seen once. What was sequenced was ileal tissue. These receptors originate from an adult with Crohn's disease.

The rearrangement joins TRBV4-1 to TRBJ2-3; D gene uncertain. Deletions cut 1 base from V and 0 bases from J, with 8 bases between. This CDR3 region has 15 residues. Germline values: CDR1 MGHRA, CDR2 YSYEKL. This CDR3 reads CASSQGWASTDTQYF. DNA for the CDR3: TGCGCCAGCAGCCAAGGATGGGCCAGCACAGATACGCAGTATTTT.

The chain links TRBV18 to TRBJ2-2; D uncertain. In germline, CDR1 is KGHSH, CDR2 LQKENI. Trimming pared 3 bases from V and 3 bases from J, leaving 8 bases between. The CDR3 is 14 amino acids. Written as DNA, the CDR3 is TGTGCCAGCTCACCTCAAAGATACACCGGGGAGCTGTTTTTT. Its translation is CASSPQRYTGELFF.

Only one count was recorded for this clone. The V gene is TRBV6-5, the J gene TRBJ2-7; the D is unclear. The CDR3 totals 12 residues. Germline values: CDR1 MNHEY, CDR2 SVGAGI. Trimming shortened V by 6 bases and J by 2 bases, and 8 bases separated the two germline ends. The CDR3 nucleotides read TGTGCCAGCAGCGACCTCACCTACGAGCAGTACTTC. Protein sequence: CASSDLTYEQYF.

V and J are TRBV11-2 and TRBJ1-5, with D possibly TRBD1 on 5 matching bases. Germline V gene data show CDR1 as SGHAT and CDR2 as FQNNGV. Trimming cost V 5 bases and J 9 bases, with 14 bases left between them. This CDR3 is built from 13 residues. The CDR3 DNA reads as TGTGCCAGCAGCGGGGCTACATTTTCGCCCCAGCATTTT. It yields the protein CASSGATFSPQHF. Full variable domain (missing parts from reference TRBV11-2 and TRBJ1-5): EAGVAQSPRYKIIEKRQSVAFWCNPISGHATLYWYQQILGQGPKLLIQFQNNGVVDDSQLPKDRFSAERLKGVDSTLKIQPAKLEDSAVYLCASSGATFSPQHFGDGTRLSIL.

The J gene is TRBJ1-1, the V gene TRBV14; D is possibly TRBD1 (5 bases). Germline V gene lookup returns CDR1 SGHDN and CDR2 FVKESK. The V and J ends lost 0 bases and 7 bases respectively, with 15 bases between them. This CDR3 spans 15 amino acids. The CDR3 spells CASSQDRLRVLEAFF. The CDR3 DNA follows: TGTGCCAGCAGCCAAGATCGGCTCAGGGTTCTTGAAGCTTTCTTT.

This clone was recorded only once. This chain uses TRBV30 with TRBJ1-5; TRBD1 agrees at 7 bases. This CDR3 contains 14 residues. CDR1 and CDR2 (germline): GTSNPN, SVGIG (reference sequence). V trimming: 3 bases; J trimming: 4 bases; junction bases outside the gene matches: 6. The CDR3 region is CAWRAGGTNQPQHF. In DNA, the CDR3 is TGTGCCTGGAGGGCAGGGGGAACAAATCAGCCCCAGCATTTT. Supplemented by reference TRBV30 and TRBJ1-5, the full variable domain reads SQTIHQWPATLVQPVGSPLSLECTVEGTSNPNLYWYRQAAGRGLQLLFYSVGIGQISSEVPQNLSASRPQDRQFILSSKKLLLSDSGFYLCAWRAGGTNQPQHFGDGTRLSIL.

This clone was detected only a few times. The CDR3 nucleotides are TGTGCCAGCAGAGATACCTACAGGGTTTTCTATGGCTACACCTTC. Translating it yields CASRDTYRVFYGYTF. The V gene is TRBV6-5, the J gene TRBJ1-2, with D tentatively TRBD1 (6 bases). Trimming took 6 bases from V and 4 from J, leaving 18 bases between them. Germline V lookup: CDR1 MNHEY, CDR2 SVGAGI. The CDR3 covers 15 residues.

The rearrangement links TRBV7-9 to TRBJ2-1, with 10 bases that match TRBD2. This CDR3 contains 16 residues. V shed 5 bases and J 9 bases; nucleotides not matched to a gene: 13. CDR1 is SEHNR, CDR2 FQNEAQ, per germline (reference sequence). CDR3 DNA: TGTGCCAGCAGCGATATTGTAGCGGGAGGACGTGCTGAGCAGTTCTTC. This encodes CASSDIVAGGRAEQFF.

The chain couples TRBV29-1 to TRBJ2-6; either TRBD1 or TRBD2 may supply D (5 bases each). The V and J ends lost 8 bases and 4 bases respectively, with 9 bases between them. This CDR3 comprises 12 residues. Germline CDR1 SQVTM, CDR2 ANQGSEA. The CDR3, as DNA: TGCAGCTTCGAGGGGGGGGCCAACGTCCTGACTTTC. Translating it yields CSFEGGANVLTF.

This clone appeared a single time. The chain links TRBV11-2 to TRBJ2-7; D remains ambiguous. The germline V gene encodes CDR1 SGHAT and CDR2 FQNNGV. The V and J ends lost 3 bases and 7 bases respectively, with 13 bases between them. The CDR3 has 13 amino acids. The CDR3 reads CASSFPAALEQYF. DNA for the CDR3: TGTGCCAGCAGCTTTCCGGCAGCCTTAGAGCAGTACTTC.

The genes are TRBV27 and TRBJ1-6; no reliable D call. Trimming stripped 6 bases from V and 5 bases from J, with 17 bases between. The germline V gene has CDR1 MNHEY and CDR2 SMNVEV (reference sequence). The CDR3 loop spans 16 amino acids. In DNA form, the CDR3 reads TGTGCCAGCAGCCCCCGCCTCGGGAGCCATAATTCACCCCTCCACTTT. It yields the protein CASSPRLGSHNSPLHF.

This sequence joins TRBV2 and TRBJ2-5; 7 bases are shared with TRBD2. CDR3 length: 14 residues. From germline, CDR1 is SNHLY and CDR2 FYNNEI. Losses at the gene ends were 2 bases for V and 8 bases for J; bases not matched to a gene: 8. CDR3 residues: CASSEIVLAVTQYF. The CDR3 bases are TGTGCCAGCAGTGAAATTGTGCTAGCGGTAACCCAGTACTTC. Combining the CDR3 with reference TRBV2 and TRBJ2-5 gives the whole variable domain EPEVTQTPSHQVTQMGQEVILRCVPISNHLYFYWYRQILGQKVEFLVSFYNNEISEKSEIFDDQFSVERPDGSNFTLKIRSTKLEDSAMYFCASSEIVLAVTQYFGPGTRLLVL.

This clone came up once. The chain uses TRBV30 and TRBJ1-5; D possibly corresponds to TRBD1 (5 bases). Germline V gene data show CDR1 as GTSNPN and CDR2 as SVGIG (reference sequence). Trimming took off 2 bases at V and 2 bases at J, with 10 bases between the two ends. The CDR3 length is 14 residues. CDR3 loop: CAWSLQGGNQPQHF. The CDR3 DNA is TGTGCCTGGAGTCTTCAGGGCGGCAATCAGCCCCAGCATTTT.

The rearrangement joins TRBV19 to TRBJ1-1, with D possibly TRBD1 on 6 matching bases. Germline V CDR1 and CDR2: LNHDA, SQIVND (reference sequence). This CDR3 contains 14 residues. The ends were cut back, 6 bases at V and 4 bases at J, with 15 bases in the middle. The CDR3 nucleotides read TGTGCCAGTAGCAATGGGGGGGGCACCACTGAAGCTTTCTTT. Translating it yields CASSNGGGTTEAFF.

The chain recombines TRBV29-1 with TRBJ2-5; TRBD2 is a possible D gene (6 bases). The CDR3 runs 13 residues. Trimming took 5 bases from V and 1 from J, leaving 11 bases between them. Germline CDR1 SQVTM, CDR2 ANQGSEA. CDR3 sequence reads: CSVLGGVQETQYF. CDR3 in DNA: TGCAGCGTTCTCGGAGGGGTCCAAGAGACCCAGTACTTC.

The chain carries TRBV2 and TRBJ1-5, with 7 bases matching TRBD1. The CDR3 runs 16 residues. Germline V gene data show CDR1 as SNHLY and CDR2 as FYNNEI. The junction had 6 bases not matched to a gene; V was cut back by 4 bases and J by 0 bases. The CDR3: CASSAPGQDSNQPQHF. CDR3 nucleotides: TGTGCCAGCAGTGCTCCTGGACAGGATAGCAATCAGCCCCAGCATTTT. The full variable domain, completed using reference TRBV2 and TRBJ1-5, is EPEVTQTPSHQVTQMGQEVILRCVPISNHLYFYWYRQILGQKVEFLVSFYNNEISEKSEIFDDQFSVERPDGSNFTLKIRSTKLEDSAMYFCASSAPGQDSNQPQHFGDGTRLSIL.

The chain has TRBV7-9 and TRBJ2-7; 14 positions match TRBD2. CDR1 and CDR2 from the germline V gene are SEHNR and FQNEAQ (reference sequence). The CDR3 totals 16 residues. Germline trimming cut 5 bases from V and 0 bases from J; bases unmatched to any gene: 3. The CDR3 region has the DNA TGTGCCAGCAGCACGACTAGCGGGGGGGCCTCCTACGAGCAGTACTTC. This translates into CASSTTSGGASYEQYF.

This clone has a handful of counts. The chain combines TRBV11-3 with TRBJ2-3; TRBD2 might be the D (6 bases). The V end was cut by 1 base, the J end by 9 bases, with 8 bases between. This CDR3 has 12 residues. The germline CDR1 and CDR2 sequences are SGHNT and YENEEA. The DNA of the CDR3 is TGTGCCAGCAGCTTAGGACGGGAGACGCAGTATTTT. Translation: CASSLGRETQYF.

V gene TRBV25-1 combines with J gene TRBJ2-1; 8 positions agree with TRBD1. The CDR3 has 13 amino acids. Losses at the gene ends were 4 bases for V and 8 bases for J; bases not matched to a gene: 4. Germline assignment: CDR1 MGHDK and CDR2 SYGVNS. The chain's CDR3 is CASSGRGRDEQFF. The CDR3 DNA reads as TGTGCCAGCAGTGGCAGGGGGCGCGATGAGCAGTTCTTC.

The CDR3 loop is CASSLVGLAGGNYEQYF. CDR3 nucleotide sequence: TGTGCCAGCAGCTTAGTCGGGCTAGCGGGGGGAAACTACGAGCAGTACTTC. The rearrangement uses TRBV11-2 and TRBJ2-7, with TRBD2 matching over 11 bases. The CDR3 contains 17 residues. Germline CDR1 and CDR2: SGHAT and FQNNGV. V trimming: 1 base; J trimming: 3 bases; junction bases outside the gene matches: 8.

The rearrangement uses TRBV18 and TRBJ1-2; D gene ambiguous. This CDR3 has 15 residues. The germline CDR1 and CDR2 sequences are KGHSH and LQKENI. Trimming cost V 5 bases and J 7 bases, with 20 bases left between them. CDR3 DNA sequence: TGTGCCAGCTCAAACGTGGACCCACTGATATTTGGCTACACCTTC. As protein: CASSNVDPLIFGYTF.

The gene calls are TRBV15 and TRBJ2-5; TRBD1 matches 9 bases. The CDR3 length is 17 residues. The germline CDR1 and CDR2 sequences are LNHNV and YYDKDF (reference sequence). The ends lost 1 base at V and 0 bases at J; junction bases unmatched: 6. The CDR3 here is CATSRVPTGGNQETQYF. The CDR3 DNA is TGTGCCACCAGCAGAGTTCCGACAGGGGGAAACCAAGAGACCCAGTACTTC.

V gene TRBV7-8 combines with J gene TRBJ2-7, with 9 positions matching TRBD1. Germline trimming cut 3 bases from V and 5 bases from J; bases unmatched to any gene: 5. The CDR3 spans 14 residues. CDR1 is SGHVS, CDR2 FQNEAQ, per germline. In nucleotides, the CDR3 is TGTGCCAGCAGCTTCGGACAGGGGAGCAACGAGCAGTACTTC. Amino acids: CASSFGQGSNEQYF.

The CDR3 DNA reads TGTGCCAGCAGCTACGCAGGGGAAAAACTGTTTTTT. Residues: CASSYAGEKLFF. This chain joins TRBV27 and TRBJ1-4, with D possibly TRBD1 on 5 matching bases. Trimming stripped 6 bases from V and 8 bases from J, with 10 bases between. Germline CDR1 and CDR2: MNHEY and SMNVEV (reference sequence). This CDR3 has 12 residues.

V and J are TRBV6-4 and TRBJ2-3; D is ambiguous. The CDR3 covers 18 residues. The germline V gene encodes CDR1 MRHNA and CDR2 SNTAGT. V lost 0 bases to trimming and J lost 2 bases, with 18 bases between them. DNA of the CDR3: TGTGCCAGCAGTGACTCGAGGTATCTCGGGCAAGACACAGATACGCAGTATTTT. This gives the protein CASSDSRYLGQDTDTQYF.

The rearrangement links TRBV6-5 to TRBJ1-6; possible D gene TRBD1, 6 bases. The V gene's germline CDR1 is MNHEY and CDR2 SVGAGI. The CDR3 is made up of 14 amino acids. With 5 bases removed from V and 9 bases from J, the gap between germline ends came to 14 bases. The CDR3 DNA sequence: TGTGCCAGCAGTAAGTGGGGGGCAGGTTCACCCCTCCACTTT. As protein: CASSKWGAGSPLHF.

This chain joins TRBV5-1 and TRBJ1-1, with unresolved D. The CDR3 totals 13 residues. Trimming took 0 bases from V and 0 from J, leaving 3 bases between them. Germline V gene sequence: CDR1 SGHRS, CDR2 YFSETQ. CDR3 residues: CASSLVVNTEAFF. CDR3 coding DNA: TGCGCCAGCAGCTTGGTGGTGAACACTGAAGCTTTCTTT.

The rearrangement uses TRBV7-8 and TRBJ1-1; tentatively, D is TRBD1 (5 bases). Trimming left V 3 bases short and J 0 bases short, with 11 bases between. Per the germline V gene, CDR1 is SGHVS and CDR2 is FQNEAQ. There are 15 residues in the CDR3. CDR3 protein: CASSLRGAMNTEAFF. In nucleotides, the CDR3 is TGTGCCAGCAGCTTGCGAGGGGCTATGAACACTGAAGCTTTCTTT.

J is TRBJ2-5 and V is TRBV6-5; 11 bases are shared with TRBD2. Germline CDR1 reads MNHEY; CDR2 reads SVGAGI. The CDR3 spans 15 residues. The V and J ends lost 6 bases and 9 bases, in that order; junction bases with no gene match: 12. CDR3 sequence: CASSLAGGPTAAQYF. The CDR3 DNA reads TGTGCCAGCAGCCTAGCGGGGGGTCCCACCGCGGCCCAGTACTTC.

DNA for the CDR3: TGTGCCTGGAGTCTCGGGGAAGGGTTGGAGACCCAGTACTTC. Amino acids: CAWSLGEGLETQYF. The chain is built from TRBV30 and TRBJ2-5, with D possibly being TRBD2 (5 bases). There are 14 residues in the CDR3. The germline CDR1 and CDR2 sequences are GTSNPN and SVGIG (reference sequence). V shed 2 bases and J shed 5 bases, with 15 bases lying between them.